The 22 T cell receptor beta chains reported below all come from one sample, sequenced in a study of T cells in women clearing cervical HPV infection. TCRdb's table, derived via immunoSEQ multiplex PCR, lists solely in-frame clones and lacks some. Recorded for this sample: 25,000 to 35,000 clones. Specimen: blood buffy coat. The receptors derive from a woman between 18 and 69 years old with a cervical HPV16 infection that either progressed to CIN3+ or cleared (not recorded which).

For this clone: Read coverage stops 3 residues before the CDR3 terminus; the germline J gene supplies the remainder. The chain couples TRBV7-2 to TRBJ1-5; D gene unclear. Trimming removed 1 base at V and 1 base at J, with 5 bases between. This CDR3 has 14 amino acids. The germline V gene has CDR1 SGHTA and CDR2 FQGNSA. The CDR3 loop is CASSLGASNQPQHF. The sequenced CDR3 bases are TGTGCCAGCAGCTTAGGAGCCAGCAATCAGCCC.

To note about this clone: The read ends 3 residues before the CDR3 terminus; that terminus is restored from the germline J gene. The V call is TRBV7-9, the J call TRBJ1-6, with D maybe TRBD1 (5 bases). V was clipped by 5 bases and J by 6 bases, with 14 bases between them. The germline gives CDR1 SEHNR, CDR2 FQNEAQ (reference sequence). There are 15 residues in the CDR3. The CDR3 spells CASSAAQGGNSPLHF. The sequenced CDR3 bases are TGTGCCAGCAGCGCCGCCCAGGGTGGTAATTCACCC.

With regard to this clone: The read comes to an end 3 residues before the CDR3 does, leaving the germline J gene to fill in the end. V is TRBV19 and J is TRBJ1-2, with D perhaps matching TRBD1 (5 bases). Germline assignment: CDR1 LNHDA and CDR2 SQIVND (reference sequence). The CDR3 runs to 17 residues. CDR3 sequence: CASRKTGDQTTSYDYTF. Partial CDR3 DNA: TGTGCCAGTAGAAAAACAGGAGACCAAACGACCTCCTACGAC.

On this clone: The read terminates 3 residues ahead of where the CDR3 ends, so the germline J gene completes it. The genes are TRBV7-3 and TRBJ2-1; D is ambiguous. Germline V gives CDR1 SGHTA, CDR2 FQGTGA. The CDR3 spans 12 residues. V shed 3 bases and J shed 5 bases, with 5 bases lying between them. This CDR3 reads CASSFRDNEQFF. Incomplete CDR3 DNA: TGTGCCAGCAGCTTCCGGGACAATGAG.

This clone is medium-sized by frequency. Read sequence stops 3 residues before the CDR3 end, and the germline J gene provides the missing end. V is TRBV24-1 and J is TRBJ2-2, with D unresolved. This CDR3 has 15 amino acids. Germline CDR1 and CDR2: KGHDR and SFDVKD. V was cut by 4 bases and J by 5 bases, with 13 bases left in between. Incomplete CDR3 DNA: TGTGCCACCAGTGACTCCTATACAGAGACCGGGGAG. This sequence encodes CATSDSYTETGE. The CDR3 in full is CATSDSYTETGELFF.

Points on this clone: With the read ending 3 residues before the CDR3 end, the germline J gene is used to fill in that end. Within the sample, other DNA sequences also encode this same CDR3. This chain joins TRBV19 and TRBJ1-2; D remains unclear. Germline V CDR1 and CDR2: LNHDA, SQIVND (reference sequence). The CDR3 extends over 14 amino acids. CDR3 residues: CASSIRRATDTYTF. The part of the CDR3 DNA that was read is TGTGCCAGTAGTATAAGGCGGGCCACAGATACC.

Concerning this clone itself: The DNA ends 3 residues before the CDR3 does, and the rest of the CDR3 is filled in from the germline J gene. The chain is built from TRBV9 and TRBJ2-1, with 12 nucleotides matching TRBD2. CDR3 length equals 16 residues. The V gene end was trimmed by 3 bases and the J gene end by 1 base; junction bases not matched to a gene: 2. In germline, CDR1 is SGDLS, CDR2 YYNGEE. CDR3 loop: CASSGTSGTSYNEQFF. The CDR3 bases that were read are TGTGCCAGCAGCGGGACTAGCGGGACGTCCTACAATGAG.

As concerns this clone: The read finishes 3 residues shy of the CDR3 end, and the germline J gene is used to complete it. J is TRBJ1-4 and V is TRBV5-1; maybe TRBD1 (6 bases). From germline, CDR1 is SGHRS and CDR2 YFSETQ. This CDR3 is built from 14 residues. V was pared by 3 bases and J by 7 bases, with 13 bases between. This CDR3 reads CASSSGGQFEKLFF. Incomplete CDR3 DNA: TGCGCCAGCAGCTCGGGGGGGCAGTTTGAAAAA.

As for this clone: The read terminates 3 residues ahead of where the CDR3 ends, so the germline J gene completes it. The V call is TRBV27, the J call TRBJ1-5, with a tentative D call TRBD1 (5 bases). V was pared by 2 bases and J by 7 bases, with 9 bases between. This CDR3 contains 13 residues. CDR1 MNHEY and CDR2 SMNVEV come from the germline V gene (reference sequence). CDR3 bases read: TGTGCCAGCAGTTTAGGGGCAACACAGCCC. Its translation is CASSLGATQP. The full CDR3 protein is CASSLGATQPQHF.

Concerning this clone itself: The missing CDR3 end, 3 residues past where the read stops, is filled in from the germline J gene. This sequence joins TRBV18 and TRBJ2-3; 7 bases fit TRBD1. This CDR3 has 16 residues. Germline values: CDR1 KGHSH, CDR2 LQKENI. The CDR3 is CASSPPGTATQETQYF. CDR3 bases read: TGTGCCAGCTCACCACCGGGGACAGCGACTCAAGAGACG.

Remarks on this clone: The DNA ends 3 residues before the CDR3 does, and the rest of the CDR3 is filled in from the germline J gene. The chain has TRBV7-2 and TRBJ2-7; 9 bases match TRBD2. With 1 base clipped from V and 5 bases from J, the junction kept 6 bases outside the gene matches. The V gene's germline CDR1 is SGHTA and CDR2 FQGNSA. The CDR3 is made up of 15 amino acids. Partial CDR3 DNA: TGTGCCAGCAGCTTAGGAGGTAGCGGGGGAAACGAG. Translating it yields CASSLGGSGGNE. The whole CDR3 protein is CASSLGGSGGNEQYF.

The sequenced part of the CDR3 DNA is TGTGCCAGCAGCCACCGGTCCGGGGGCCAAGAGACC. It specifies CASSHRSGGQET. The whole CDR3 sequence reads CASSHRSGGQETQYF. The rearrangement uses TRBV5-6 and TRBJ2-5; D is perhaps TRBD2 (6 bases). The read ends 3 residues early relative to the CDR3; the germline J gene fills the gap. CDR1 SGHDT and CDR2 YYEEEE come from the germline V gene. The CDR3 extends over 15 amino acids. Trimming left V 4 bases short and J 1 base short, with 14 bases between. The full variable domain, its missing parts supplied by reference TRBV5-6 and TRBJ2-5, is DAGVTQSPTHLIKTRGQQVTLRCSPKSGHDTVSWYQQALGQGPQFIFQYYEEEERQRGNFPDRFSGHQFPNYSSELNVNALLLGDSALYLCASSHRSGGQETQYFGPGTRLLVL.

In terms of frequency, this clone is medium-sized. One end of the junction fails to match germline, which may point to a read error. The read finishes 3 residues shy of the CDR3 end, and the germline J gene is used to complete it. This chain joins TRBV4-2 and TRBJ2-3, with D tentatively TRBD1 (6 bases). Germline V gives CDR1 LGHNA, CDR2 YNFKEQ. The CDR3 spans 16 residues. This CDR3 is CASSQGHRVGADTQYF. The sequenced CDR3 bases are TGCGCCAGCAGCCAAGGGCACAGGGTTGGCGCAGATACG.

On this clone itself: The missing CDR3 end, 3 residues past where the read stops, is filled in from the germline J gene. In the same sample, other DNA sequences code for this CDR3. The rearrangement joins TRBV20-1 to TRBJ1-5; D possibly corresponds to TRBD1 (6 bases). The V end lost 5 bases, the J end lost 1 base, and 6 bases lay between the germline ends. The CDR3 loop spans 12 amino acids. Germline V CDR1 and CDR2: DFQATT, SNEGSKA (reference sequence). The CDR3 here is CSAGQSNQPQHF. The covered CDR3 bases are TGCAGTGCTGGACAGAGCAATCAGCCC.

As regards this clone: The CDR3 end lies 3 residues beyond the end of the read and is filled in from the germline J gene. The chain couples TRBV29-1 to TRBJ2-7, with D perhaps TRBD2 (7 bases). Germline CDR1 and CDR2: SQVTM and ANQGSEA. The CDR3 runs 11 residues. V shed 7 bases and J shed 6 bases, with 13 bases lying between them. This chain's CDR3 is CSARGGIEQYF. The covered CDR3 bases are TGCAGCGCCAGGGGAGGGATCGAG.

Points on this clone: Mismatch with germline at one junction end may stem from a read error. Additional DNA sequences in this sample encode the identical CDR3. The CDR3 bases that were read are TGTGCCAGCAGGGACAACCGGGACAGGGGTGATGGT. It is translated as CASRDNRDRGDG. The full CDR3 reads CASRDNRDRGDGYTF. This sequence joins TRBV2 and TRBJ1-2, with 10 bases lining up with TRBD1. The read terminates 3 residues before the CDR3 end, so the remaining end is supplied by the germline J gene. Germline CDR1 reads SNHLY; CDR2 reads FYNNEI. The CDR3 contains 15 residues.

In regard to this clone: The CDR3 goes on 3 residues after the read ends, and that part is filled in from the germline J gene. This chain joins TRBV11-2 and TRBJ1-4, with D unclear. The CDR3 runs to 14 residues. V lost 0 bases to trimming and J lost 2 bases, with 4 bases between them. The germline CDR1 and CDR2 sequences are SGHAT and FQNNGV. CDR3 DNA (partial): TGTGCCAGCAGCTTAGAGAGGACTAATGAAAAA. Its translation is CASSLERTNEK. The CDR3, in full, reads CASSLERTNEKLFF.

With respect to this clone: With the read ending 3 residues before the CDR3 end, the germline J gene is used to fill in that end. The gene calls are TRBV5-4 and TRBJ2-3; 12 bases align to TRBD2. Per the germline V gene, CDR1 is SGHNT and CDR2 is YYREEE (reference sequence). The J segment lost 3 bases and the V segment lost 3 bases, leaving 5 bases of the junction unmatched. CDR3 length: 16 residues. CDR3: CASSYSGLAGTDTQYF. Incomplete CDR3 DNA: TGTGCCAGCAGCTACTCCGGACTAGCGGGGACAGATACG.

For this clone: The read finishes 3 residues shy of the CDR3 end, and the germline J gene is used to complete it. The chain joins TRBV7-9 to TRBJ2-4, with TRBD1 identical over 9 bases. The germline CDR1 and CDR2 sequences are SEHNR and FQNEAQ (reference sequence). CDR3 length: 15 residues. CDR3 DNA (partial): TGTGCCAGCAGCTTATTCTCGACAGGGGGTGGTGGT. It is translated as CASSLFSTGGGG. The whole CDR3 protein is CASSLFSTGGGGQYF.

As concerns this clone: With the read ending 3 residues before the CDR3 end, the germline J gene is used to fill in that end. The V gene is TRBV7-3, the J gene TRBJ1-1; TRBD1 might be the D (5 bases). CDR1 is SGHTA and CDR2 is FQGTGA in the germline V gene. V was clipped by 4 bases and J by 1 base, with 10 bases between them. The CDR3 is 14 residues long. This CDR3 reads CASSWGGSNTEAFF. The CDR3 DNA, read in part, is TGTGCCAGCAGCTGGGGGGGATCGAACACTGAA.

As to this clone: The sequence runs out 3 residues before the end of the CDR3; the remainder is reconstructed from the germline J gene. The J gene is TRBJ2-3, the V gene TRBV2; TRBD2 agrees at 12 bases. This CDR3 contains 13 residues. Germline V lookup: CDR1 SNHLY, CDR2 FYNNEI. CDR3 DNA (partial): TGTGCCAGCAGTAGACTAGCGGGAGAGACG. This translates into CASSRLAGET. The whole CDR3 sequence reads CASSRLAGETQYF.

To note about this clone: Its ends do not fully match the called genes, so a read error is possible. The read comes to an end 3 residues before the CDR3 does, leaving the germline J gene to fill in the end. This sample includes further DNA sequences coding for the same CDR3. The V and J genes are TRBV7-2 and TRBJ1-3; perhaps TRBD1 as D (6 bases). This CDR3 region has 15 residues. Germline-derived CDR1 and CDR2 are SGHTA and FQGNSA. CDR3 DNA (partial): TGTGCCAGTCGGGGGGGGCCTAGCTCTGGAAACACA. This sequence encodes CASRGGPSSGNT. The whole CDR3 reads CASRGGPSSGNTIYF. Supplemented by reference TRBV7-2 and TRBJ1-3, the full variable domain reads GAGVSQSPSNKVTEKGKDVELRCDPISGHTALYWYRQSLGQGLEFLIYFQGNSAPDKSGLPSDRFSAERTGGSVSTLTIQRTQQEDSAVYLCASRGGPSSGNTIYFGEGSWLTVV.